This is a list of T cell receptor beta chains from one sample in a study of blood T cells in healthy people across ages. TCRdb re-called the 5' RACE reads through MiXCR, storing one row per CDR3 protein. The sample shows about 1.5 million distinct CDR3 sequences, about 42% of them seen only once. Sample: blood. Receptors were obtained from a woman between 18 and 29 years old in good health. CDR3s include the opening cysteine and the closing phenylalanine or tryptophan. The D gene is left open where the match is weak. Some rows have no size entry. The others give once, few or many, or a class for an expanded clone.

v_call	j_call	clone_size	d_call	cdr3_nt	cdr3_aa
TRBV5-1	TRBJ1-1	many	-	TGCGCCAGCAGCTTGGGGCATCTGAACACTGAAGCTTTCTTT	CASSLGHLNTEAFF
TRBV27	TRBJ1-5	-	-	TGTGCCAGCAGTACGACAGGAAGTCAGCCCCAGCATTTT	CASSTTGSQPQHF
TRBV6-6	TRBJ2-7	few	TRBD2	TGTGCCAGCAGTTACGCGCGAGCGGGGGCTCGATCCTACGAGCAGTACTTC	CASSYARAGARSYEQYF
TRBV27	TRBJ1-5	-	-	TGTGCCAGCAGTCCCTGGAAGATGGTCAATCAGCCCCAGCATTTT	CASSPWKMVNQPQHF
TRBV20-1	TRBJ2-1	-	-	TGCAGTGCTAGAGAGGCCCGCATACAAGAGACCCAGTTCTTC	CSAREARIQETQFF
TRBV6-2/TRBV6-3	TRBJ2-7	few	-	TGTGCCAGCAGTTACAATCATATCTACGAGCAGTACTTC	CASSYNHIYEQYF
TRBV7-9	TRBJ2-1	-	-	TGTGCCAGCAACCCTAATGAGGGGGGCAATGAGCAGTTCTTC	CASNPNEGGNEQFF
TRBV4-3	TRBJ2-1	-	TRBD2	TGCGCCAGCAGCCAAGATTTCCCTAGCGGGTATCTCATTAATGAGCAGTTCTTC	CASSQDFPSGYLINEQFF
TRBV27	TRBJ2-4	-	-	TGTGCCAGCAGTTTAGGGCCTCAGGGAACCAAAAACATTCAGTACTTC	CASSLGPQGTKNIQYF
TRBV27	TRBJ2-6	-	-	TGTGCCAGCACCCAGTACTCTGGGGCCAACGTCCTGACTTTC	CASTQYSGANVLTF
TRBV2	TRBJ1-5	few	-	TGTGCCAGCAGTACCCGGCGAATTGATCAGCCCCAGCATTTT	CASSTRRIDQPQHF
TRBV2	TRBJ1-6	-	-	TGTGCCAGCAGTGATATGACGAACGTCCAGCTTTCACCCCTCCACTTT	CASSDMTNVQLSPLHF
TRBV30	TRBJ1-2	many	-	TGTGCCTGGAGTAAGGGCGGGGTCAGGGACCTTGGCTACACCTTC	CAWSKGGVRDLGYTF
TRBV6-4	TRBJ1-6	-	-	TGTGCCAGCAGACAGTATAATTCACCCCTCCACTTT	CASRQYNSPLHF
TRBV20-1	TRBJ2-3	-	-	TGCAGTGCTAGAGGACATTCCACAGATACGCAGTATTTT	CSARGHSTDTQYF
TRBV7-9	TRBJ2-1	-	-	TGTGCCAGCAGCCGGGACCCCAGAGCCGAGCAGTTCTTC	CASSRDPRAEQFF
TRBV4-1	TRBJ1-5	few	-	TGCGCCAGCAGCCAAGATAAGGGGCAGAATAGCAATCAGCCCCAGCATTTT	CASSQDKGQNSNQPQHF
TRBV4-1	TRBJ2-7	few	-	TGCGCCAGCAGCCAAGATGGGCGATTGGAGCAGTACTTC	CASSQDGRLEQYF
TRBV4-2	TRBJ2-1	few	-	TGTGCCAGCAGCCAAGCAGTACAGAGACACAATGAGCAGTTCTTC	CASSQAVQRHNEQFF
TRBV29-1	TRBJ2-3	few	TRBD2	TGCAGCGTCAATCGACTAGCGGGAGGGCTCTCAGATACGCAGTATTTT	CSVNRLAGGLSDTQYF
TRBV7-2	TRBJ2-5	few	-	TGTGCCAGCAGCTTGGGACCGCTGATCCAAGAGACCCAGTACTTC	CASSLGPLIQETQYF
TRBV6-2/TRBV6-3	TRBJ2-1	-	TRBD1	TGTGCCAGCAGCGACAGGGTTCCCAATGAGCAGTTCTTC	CASSDRVPNEQFF
TRBV3-1	TRBJ1-1	-	-	TGTGCCAGCAGCCAGCGGACAGACAACACTGAAGCTTTCTTT	CASSQRTDNTEAFF
TRBV2	TRBJ2-7	many	-	TGTGCCAGCAGTGAGTCCAGTAGCCTCTCCTACGAGCAGTACTTC	CASSESSSLSYEQYF
TRBV6-5	TRBJ1-6	-	-	TGTGCCAGCAGTTACTCGCGGAGAGCGAATTCACCCCTCCACTTT	CASSYSRRANSPLHF
TRBV3-1	TRBJ1-2	-	-	TGTGCCAGCAGCAACAGGGACCTTAACCATGGCTACACCTTC	CASSNRDLNHGYTF
TRBV5-5	TRBJ2-7	-	-	TGTGCCAGCAGCTTGCATGCTCAGGGTCAGTCCTACGAGCAGTACTTC	CASSLHAQGQSYEQYF